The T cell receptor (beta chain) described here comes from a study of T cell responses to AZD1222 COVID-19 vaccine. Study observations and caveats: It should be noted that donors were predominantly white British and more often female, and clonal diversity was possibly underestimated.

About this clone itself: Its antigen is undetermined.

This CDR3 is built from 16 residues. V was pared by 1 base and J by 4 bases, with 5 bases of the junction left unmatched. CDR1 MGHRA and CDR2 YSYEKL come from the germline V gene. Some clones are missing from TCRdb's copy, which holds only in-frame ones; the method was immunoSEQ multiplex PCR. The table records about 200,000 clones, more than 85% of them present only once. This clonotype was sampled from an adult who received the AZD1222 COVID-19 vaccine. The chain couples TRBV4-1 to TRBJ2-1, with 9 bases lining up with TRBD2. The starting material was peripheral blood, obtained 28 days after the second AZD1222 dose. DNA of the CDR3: TGCGCCAGCAGCCAAGCCGGAGCGGGAGGTTACAATGAGCAGTTCTTC. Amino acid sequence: CASSQAGAGGYNEQFF.